This is a list of T cell receptor beta chains from one sample in a study of blood T cell repertoires in COVID-19. Generated by immunoSEQ multiplex PCR, the TCRdb table keeps only in-frame clones and is missing some. The sample holds approximately 50,000 clones, around 85% seen once. Sequenced input: peripheral blood. The receptors were gathered from a man aged 55 to 70 with acute or convalescent COVID-19. The conserved cysteine and the conserved F or W are not part of the CDR3 here.

CDR3 length: 14; J gene: TRBJ2-7; V gene: TRBV7-2; CDR3 protein: ASSLASGGGPYEQY
CDR3 length: 12; J gene: TRBJ2-3; V gene: TRBV5-1; CDR3 protein: ASSLIGQVLWQY
CDR3 length: 14; J gene: TRBJ1-2; V gene: TRBV9; CDR3 protein: ASSGGGSRANYGYT
CDR3 length: 13; J gene: TRBJ1-1; V gene: TRBV18; CDR3 protein: ASSLPLGAGTEAF
CDR3 length: 15; J gene: TRBJ1-1; V gene: TRBV7-9; CDR3 protein: ASSPTRGSLLNTEAF
CDR3 length: 11; J gene: TRBJ1-2; V gene: TRBV19; CDR3 protein: ASSMTANYGYT
CDR3 length: 13; J gene: TRBJ2-1; V gene: TRBV27; CDR3 protein: ASSQGSLSYNEQF
CDR3 length: 11; J gene: TRBJ2-1; V gene: TRBV13; CDR3 protein: ASSHDTGNEQF
CDR3 length: 13; J gene: TRBJ1-2; V gene: TRBV18; CDR3 protein: ASSPAAGSPYGYT
CDR3 length: 16; J gene: TRBJ2-3; V gene: TRBV4-1; CDR3 protein: ASSHKSMSQRASDTQY
CDR3 length: 13; J gene: TRBJ2-7; V gene: TRBV6-6; CDR3 protein: ASSPLGARAYEQY
CDR3 length: 12; J gene: TRBJ2-1; V gene: TRBV9; CDR3 protein: ASSVVGPGSPKF
CDR3 length: 11; J gene: TRBJ2-1; V gene: TRBV5-1; CDR3 protein: ASSPGGGGEQF
CDR3 length: 13; J gene: TRBJ1-4; V gene: TRBV28; CDR3 protein: ASSLQGQVFEKLF
CDR3 length: 14; J gene: TRBJ2-6; V gene: TRBV19; CDR3 protein: ASNLQGATGANVLT
CDR3 length: 13; J gene: TRBJ1-5; V gene: TRBV28; CDR3 protein: ASNTGGNRNQPQH
CDR3 length: 12; J gene: TRBJ2-7; V gene: TRBV10-2; CDR3 protein: ASSTPGLADEQY
CDR3 length: 13; J gene: TRBJ1-5; V gene: TRBV28; CDR3 protein: ASSPGTGGHQPQH
CDR3 length: 12; J gene: TRBJ2-7; V gene: TRBV6-5; CDR3 protein: ASSSDRGLYEQY
CDR3 length: 14; J gene: TRBJ2-2; V gene: TRBV19; CDR3 protein: ATSNRAGVNTGELF
CDR3 length: 13; J gene: TRBJ2-1; V gene: TRBV2; CDR3 protein: ASSSGINAPNEQF
CDR3 length: 14; J gene: TRBJ2-2; V gene: TRBV5-4; CDR3 protein: ASSAGLAANTGELF
CDR3 length: 12; J gene: TRBJ1-2; V gene: TRBV15; CDR3 protein: ATSRDRETYGYT
CDR3 length: 14; J gene: TRBJ1-5; V gene: TRBV6-1; CDR3 protein: ASSELHRALGQPQH
CDR3 length: 13; J gene: TRBJ2-5; V gene: TRBV19; CDR3 protein: ASSPGQGAGETQY
CDR3 length: 11; J gene: TRBJ2-7; V gene: TRBV5-1; CDR3 protein: ASSQQGDYEQY
CDR3 length: 15; J gene: TRBJ2-2; V gene: TRBV18; CDR3 protein: ASTGSTRTTLTGELF
CDR3 length: 15; J gene: TRBJ2-1; V gene: TRBV30; CDR3 protein: AWSPAVLTSGRNEQF
CDR3 length: 12; J gene: TRBJ1-1; V gene: TRBV4-1; CDR3 protein: ASSPGTQNTEAF
CDR3 length: 15; J gene: TRBJ2-7; V gene: TRBV27; CDR3 protein: ASSIRARDRFSYEQY
CDR3 length: 11; J gene: TRBJ2-3; V gene: TRBV27; CDR3 protein: ASSIDNEGAQY
CDR3 length: 15; J gene: TRBJ2-2; V gene: TRBV23-1; CDR3 protein: ASSQRSAGGSTGELF
CDR3 length: 14; J gene: TRBJ2-3; V gene: TRBV27; CDR3 protein: ASSPITGVKTNTQY